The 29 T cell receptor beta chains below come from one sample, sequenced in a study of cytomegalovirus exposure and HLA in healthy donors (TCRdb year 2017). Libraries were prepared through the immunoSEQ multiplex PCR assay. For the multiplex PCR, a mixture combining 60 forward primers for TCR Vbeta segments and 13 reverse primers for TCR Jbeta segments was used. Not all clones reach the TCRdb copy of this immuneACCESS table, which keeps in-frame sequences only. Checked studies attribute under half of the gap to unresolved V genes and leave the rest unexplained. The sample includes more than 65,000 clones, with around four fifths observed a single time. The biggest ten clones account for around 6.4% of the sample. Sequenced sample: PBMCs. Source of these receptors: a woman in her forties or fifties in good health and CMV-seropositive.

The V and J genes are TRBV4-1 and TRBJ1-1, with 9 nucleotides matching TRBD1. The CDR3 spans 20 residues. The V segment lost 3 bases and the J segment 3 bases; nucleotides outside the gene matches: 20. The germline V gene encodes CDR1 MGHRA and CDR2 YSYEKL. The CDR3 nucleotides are TGCGCCAGCAGCCATCCTGGTGCGGGACAGGGTTCCGGGCGTGACACTGAAGCTTTCTTT. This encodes CASSHPGAGQGSGRDTEAFF.

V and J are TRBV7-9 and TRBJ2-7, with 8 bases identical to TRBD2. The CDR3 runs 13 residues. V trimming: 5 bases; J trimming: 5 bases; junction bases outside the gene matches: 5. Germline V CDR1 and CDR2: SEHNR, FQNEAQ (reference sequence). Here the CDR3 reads CASSRTSFDEQYF. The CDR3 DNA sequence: TGTGCCAGCAGCAGGACTAGCTTCGACGAGCAGTACTTC. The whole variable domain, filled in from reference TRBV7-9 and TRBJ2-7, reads DTGVSQNPRHKITKRGQNVTFRCDPISEHNRLYWYRQTLGQGPEFLTYFQNEAQLEKSRLLSDRFSAERPKGSFSTLEIQRTEQGDSAMYLCASSRTSFDEQYFGPGTRLTVT.

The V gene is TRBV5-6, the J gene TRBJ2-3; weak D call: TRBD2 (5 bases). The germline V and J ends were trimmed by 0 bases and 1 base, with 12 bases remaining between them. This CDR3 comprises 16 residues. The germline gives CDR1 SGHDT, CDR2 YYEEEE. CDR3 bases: TGTGCCAGCAGCTTGGTAGGGCGGGTTGGCACAGATACGCAGTATTTT. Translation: CASSLVGRVGTDTQYF.

The CDR3 DNA is TGTGCCAGCAGTCCCCCCGGGGATCTATATGGCTACACCTTC. Amino acid sequence: CASSPPGDLYGYTF. The chain carries TRBV6-5 and TRBJ1-2; D not resolved. Germline V CDR1 and CDR2: MNHEY, SVGAGI. The CDR3 runs to 14 residues. V was shortened by 5 bases and J by 5 bases, with 15 bases between the two germline ends.

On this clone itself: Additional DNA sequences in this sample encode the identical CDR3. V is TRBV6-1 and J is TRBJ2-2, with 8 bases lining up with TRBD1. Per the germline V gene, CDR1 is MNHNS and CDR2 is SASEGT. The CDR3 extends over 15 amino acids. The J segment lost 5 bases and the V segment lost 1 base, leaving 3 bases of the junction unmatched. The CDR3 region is CASSEGRGRTGELFF. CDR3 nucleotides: TGTGCCAGCAGTGAAGGCAGGGGGCGGACCGGGGAGCTGTTTTTT.

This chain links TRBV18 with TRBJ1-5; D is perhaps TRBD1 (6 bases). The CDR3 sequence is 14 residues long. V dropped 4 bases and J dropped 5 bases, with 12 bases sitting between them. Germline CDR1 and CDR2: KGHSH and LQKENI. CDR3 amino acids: CASSRAGAYQPQHF. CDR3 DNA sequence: TGTGCCAGCTCACGAGCAGGGGCATATCAGCCCCAGCATTTT.

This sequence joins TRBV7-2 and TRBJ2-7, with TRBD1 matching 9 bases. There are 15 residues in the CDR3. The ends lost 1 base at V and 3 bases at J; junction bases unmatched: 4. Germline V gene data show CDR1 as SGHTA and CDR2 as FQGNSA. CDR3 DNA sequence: TGTGCCAGCAGCTTAGGACAGGGGGGCCACTACGAGCAGTACTTC. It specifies CASSLGQGGHYEQYF.

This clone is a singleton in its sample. CDR3 nucleotide sequence: TGTGCCAGCAGCGCACAGGTCTCTAATGGCTACACCTTC. It translates to CASSAQVSNGYTF. This chain uses TRBV9 with TRBJ1-2, with D possibly TRBD1 on 5 matching bases. CDR1 SGDLS and CDR2 YYNGEE come from the germline V gene. Trimming removed 3 bases from V and 6 bases from J, with 12 bases in between. The CDR3 runs 13 residues. The whole variable domain, remainder taken from reference TRBV9 and TRBJ1-2, is DSGVTQTPKHLITATGQRVTLRCSPRSGDLSVYWYQQSLDQGLQFLIQYYNGEERAKGNILERFSAQQFPDLHSELNLSSLELGDSALYFCASSAQVSNGYTFGSGTRLTVV.

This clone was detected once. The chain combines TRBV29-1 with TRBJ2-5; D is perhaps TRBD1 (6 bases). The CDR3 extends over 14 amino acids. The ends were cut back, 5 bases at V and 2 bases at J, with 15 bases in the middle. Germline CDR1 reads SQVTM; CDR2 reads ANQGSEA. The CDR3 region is CSVSSGTMQETQYF. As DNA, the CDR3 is TGCAGCGTTTCTTCCGGGACAATGCAAGAGACCCAGTACTTC.

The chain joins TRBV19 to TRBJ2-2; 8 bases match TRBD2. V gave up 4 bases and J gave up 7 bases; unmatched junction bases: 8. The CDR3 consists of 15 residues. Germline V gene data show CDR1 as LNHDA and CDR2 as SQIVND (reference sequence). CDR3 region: CASSKREIGNGELFF. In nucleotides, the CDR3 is TGTGCCAGTAGTAAGCGGGAGATCGGGAACGGGGAGCTGTTTTTT. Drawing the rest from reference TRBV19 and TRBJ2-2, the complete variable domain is DGGITQSPKYLFRKEGQNVTLSCEQNLNHDAMYWYRQDPGQGLRLIYYSQIVNDFQKGDIAEGYSVSREKKESFPLTVTSAQKNPTAFYLCASSKREIGNGELFFGEGSRLTVL.

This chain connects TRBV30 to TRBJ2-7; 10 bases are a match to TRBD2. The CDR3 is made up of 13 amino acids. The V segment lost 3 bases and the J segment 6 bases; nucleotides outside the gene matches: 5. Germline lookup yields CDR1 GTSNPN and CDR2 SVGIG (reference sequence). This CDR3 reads CAWRLAGVGEQYF. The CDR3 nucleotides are TGTGCCTGGAGGCTAGCGGGAGTGGGCGAGCAGTACTTC.

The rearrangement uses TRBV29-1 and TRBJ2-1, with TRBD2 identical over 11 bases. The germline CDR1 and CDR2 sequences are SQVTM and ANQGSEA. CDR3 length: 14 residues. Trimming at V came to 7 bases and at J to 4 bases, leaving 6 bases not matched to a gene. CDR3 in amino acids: CSAGLAGLYNEQFF. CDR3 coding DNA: TGCAGCGCTGGACTAGCGGGCCTATACAATGAGCAGTTCTTC.

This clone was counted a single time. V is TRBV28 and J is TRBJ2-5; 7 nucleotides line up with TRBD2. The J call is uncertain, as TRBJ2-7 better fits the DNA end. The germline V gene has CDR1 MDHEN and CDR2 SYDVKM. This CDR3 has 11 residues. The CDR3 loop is CASGRADEQYF. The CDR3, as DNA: TGTGCCAGCGGGAGGGCCGACGAGCAGTACTTC.

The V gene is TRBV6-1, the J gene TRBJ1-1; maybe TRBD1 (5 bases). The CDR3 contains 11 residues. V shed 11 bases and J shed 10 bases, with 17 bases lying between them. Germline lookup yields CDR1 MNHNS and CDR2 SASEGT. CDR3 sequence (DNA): TGTGCCTTACAGGTCTACGCTAGAGCTTTCTTT. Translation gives CALQVYARAFF.

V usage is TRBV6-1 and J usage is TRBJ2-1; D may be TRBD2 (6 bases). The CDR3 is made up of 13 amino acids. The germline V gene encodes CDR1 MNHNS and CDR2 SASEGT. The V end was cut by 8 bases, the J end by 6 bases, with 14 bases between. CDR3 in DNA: TGTGCCAGCCCGAAACGGGAGTCCAATGAGCAGTTCTTC. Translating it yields CASPKRESNEQFF.

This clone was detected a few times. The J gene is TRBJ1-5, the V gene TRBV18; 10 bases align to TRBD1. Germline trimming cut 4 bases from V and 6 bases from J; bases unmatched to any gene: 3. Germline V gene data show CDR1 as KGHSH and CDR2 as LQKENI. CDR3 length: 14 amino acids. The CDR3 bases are TGTGCCAGCTCACAGACAGGGGGCGGTCAGCCCCAGCATTTT. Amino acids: CASSQTGGGQPQHF.

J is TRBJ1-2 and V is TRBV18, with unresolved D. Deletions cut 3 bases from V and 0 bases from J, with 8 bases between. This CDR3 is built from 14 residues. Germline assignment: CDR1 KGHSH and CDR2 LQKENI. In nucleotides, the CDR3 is TGTGCCAGCTCACCGGCAGGTCCTAACTATGGCTACACCTTC. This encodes CASSPAGPNYGYTF.

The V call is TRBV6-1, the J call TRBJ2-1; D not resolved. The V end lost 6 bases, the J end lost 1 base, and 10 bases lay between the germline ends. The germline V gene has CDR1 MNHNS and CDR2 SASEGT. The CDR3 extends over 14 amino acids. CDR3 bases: TGTGCCAGCAGGTCCCTCCCGTCCTACAATGAGCAGTTCTTC. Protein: CASRSLPSYNEQFF.

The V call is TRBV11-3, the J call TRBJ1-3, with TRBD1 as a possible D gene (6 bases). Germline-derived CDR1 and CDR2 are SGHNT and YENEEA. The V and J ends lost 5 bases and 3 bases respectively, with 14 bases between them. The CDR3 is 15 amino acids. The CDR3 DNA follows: TGTGCCAGCAGCCCCCCGGGGGGCGTTGGAAACACCATATATTTT. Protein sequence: CASSPPGGVGNTIYF.

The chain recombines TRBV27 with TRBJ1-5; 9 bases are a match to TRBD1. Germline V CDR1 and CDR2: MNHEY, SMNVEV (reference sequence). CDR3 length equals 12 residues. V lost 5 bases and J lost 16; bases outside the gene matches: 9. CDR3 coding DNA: TGTGCCAGCAGTGACCCGGGACAGGGTGAACATTTT. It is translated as CASSDPGQGEHF.

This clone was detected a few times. The CDR3 DNA follows: TGTGCCAGCGCCCATTTTAAGGGAGAAGGCGGGGAGCTGTTTTTT. Its protein product is CASAHFKGEGGELFF. The V gene is TRBV6-5, the J gene TRBJ2-2; D possibly corresponds to TRBD2 (5 bases). The CDR3 spans 15 residues. V was clipped by 8 bases and J by 7 bases, with 20 bases between them. The germline V gene encodes CDR1 MNHEY and CDR2 SVGAGI.

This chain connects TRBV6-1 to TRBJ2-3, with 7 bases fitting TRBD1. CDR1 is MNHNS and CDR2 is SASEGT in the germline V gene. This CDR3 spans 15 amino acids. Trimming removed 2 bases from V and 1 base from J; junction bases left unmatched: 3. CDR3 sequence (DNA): TGTGCCAGCAGTGAAAGCGACAGGGGCACAGATACGCAGTATTTT. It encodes CASSESDRGTDTQYF.

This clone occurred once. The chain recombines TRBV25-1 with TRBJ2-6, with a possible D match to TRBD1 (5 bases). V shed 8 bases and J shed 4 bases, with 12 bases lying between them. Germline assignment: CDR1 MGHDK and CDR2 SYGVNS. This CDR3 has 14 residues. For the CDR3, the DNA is TGTGCCAGCTCTAGGGGTTCCGGGGCCAACGTCCTGACTTTC. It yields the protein CASSRGSGANVLTF.

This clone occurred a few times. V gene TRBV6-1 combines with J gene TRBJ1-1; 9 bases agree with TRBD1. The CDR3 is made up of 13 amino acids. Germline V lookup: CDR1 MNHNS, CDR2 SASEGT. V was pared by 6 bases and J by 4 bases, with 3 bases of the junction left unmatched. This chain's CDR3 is CASRDRGSTEAFF. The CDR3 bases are TGTGCCAGCAGGGACAGGGGCAGCACTGAAGCTTTCTTT.

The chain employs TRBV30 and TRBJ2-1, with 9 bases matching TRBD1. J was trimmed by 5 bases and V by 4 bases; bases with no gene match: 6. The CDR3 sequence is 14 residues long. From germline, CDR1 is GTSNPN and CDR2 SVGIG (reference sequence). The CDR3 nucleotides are TGTGCCTGGAAAATACAGGGGGCCAACAATGAGCAGTTCTTC. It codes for CAWKIQGANNEQFF.

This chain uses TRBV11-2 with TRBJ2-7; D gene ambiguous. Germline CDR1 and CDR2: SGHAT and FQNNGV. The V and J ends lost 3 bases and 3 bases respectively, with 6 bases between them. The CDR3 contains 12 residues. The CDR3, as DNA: TGTGCCAGCAGCTTTAGCCTCTACGAGCAGTACTTC. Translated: CASSFSLYEQYF.

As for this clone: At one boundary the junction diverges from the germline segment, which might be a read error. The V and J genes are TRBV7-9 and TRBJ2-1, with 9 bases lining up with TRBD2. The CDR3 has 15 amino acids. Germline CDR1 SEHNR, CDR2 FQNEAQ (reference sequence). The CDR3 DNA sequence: TGTACCAGCAGCTTACTAGCGGGTGTTTACAATGAGCAGTTCTTC. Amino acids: CTSSLLAGVYNEQFF.

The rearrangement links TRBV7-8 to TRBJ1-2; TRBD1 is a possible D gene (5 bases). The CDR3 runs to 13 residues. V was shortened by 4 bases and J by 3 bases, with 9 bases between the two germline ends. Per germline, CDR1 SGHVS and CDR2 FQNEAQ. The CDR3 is CASSYQGYYGYTF. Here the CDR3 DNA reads TGTGCCAGCAGCTACCAGGGTTACTATGGCTACACCTTC.

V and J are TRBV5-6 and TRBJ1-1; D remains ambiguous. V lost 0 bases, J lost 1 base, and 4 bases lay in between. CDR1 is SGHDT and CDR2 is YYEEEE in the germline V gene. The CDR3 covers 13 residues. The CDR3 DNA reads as TGTGCCAGCAGCTTGGACAAGAACACTGAAGCTTTCTTT. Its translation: CASSLDKNTEAFF. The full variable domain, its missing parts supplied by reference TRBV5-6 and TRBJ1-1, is DAGVTQSPTHLIKTRGQQVTLRCSPKSGHDTVSWYQQALGQGPQFIFQYYEEEERQRGNFPDRFSGHQFPNYSSELNVNALLLGDSALYLCASSLDKNTEAFFGQGTRLTVV.